This entry features one TCR beta chain sequence. In the original processing: Quantification of nucleated cells was approximated via reference gene primer amplification. TCRdb keeps only in-frame clones here, not all; method: immunoSEQ multiplex PCR. For V, J and clone size, that table is used; D and trimming come from the DNA. The repertoire includes about 150,000 clones, 70% to 85% of them detected once, and less than 30% sits in the top ten. The length of the CDR3 is 18 residues. The ends lost 3 bases at V and 1 base at J; junction bases unmatched: 9. Germline CDR1 KGHSH, CDR2 LQKENI. This record comes from a study of blood T cell repertoires in COVID-19. About the study: The United States, Italy and Spain supplied acute and convalescent COVID-19 samples.

Specimen: peripheral blood. The TCR originated in a woman aged 55-70 years with acute or convalescent COVID-19. This chain uses TRBV18 with TRBJ2-6, with 7 bases fitting TRBD1. The CDR3 nucleotides are TGTGCCAGCTCACCTCCGGGACAGTATCTGTCTGGGGCCAACGTCCTGACTTTC. It is translated as CASSPPGQYLSGANVLTF. The whole variable domain, remainder taken from reference TRBV18 and TRBJ2-6, is NAGVMQNPRHLVRRRGQEARLRCSPMKGHSHVYWYRQLPEEGLKFMVYLQKENIIDESGMPKERFSAEFPKEGPSILRIQQVVRGDSAAYFCASSPPGQYLSGANVLTFGAGSRLTVL.